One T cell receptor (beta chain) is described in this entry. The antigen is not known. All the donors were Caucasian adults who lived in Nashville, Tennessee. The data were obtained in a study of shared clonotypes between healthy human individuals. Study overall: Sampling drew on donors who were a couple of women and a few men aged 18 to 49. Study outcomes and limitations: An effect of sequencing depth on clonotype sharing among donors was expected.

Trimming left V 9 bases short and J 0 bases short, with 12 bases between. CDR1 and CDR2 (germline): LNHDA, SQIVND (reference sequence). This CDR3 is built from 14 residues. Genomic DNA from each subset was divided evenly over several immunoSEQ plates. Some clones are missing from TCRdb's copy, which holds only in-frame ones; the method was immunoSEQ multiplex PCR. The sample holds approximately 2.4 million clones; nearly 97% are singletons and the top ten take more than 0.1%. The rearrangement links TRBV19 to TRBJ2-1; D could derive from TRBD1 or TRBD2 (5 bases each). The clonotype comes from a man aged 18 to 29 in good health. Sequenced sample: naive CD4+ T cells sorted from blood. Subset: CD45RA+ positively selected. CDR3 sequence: CASQEGPSYNEQFF. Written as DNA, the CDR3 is TGTGCCAGCCAAGAGGGACCCTCCTACAATGAGCAGTTCTTC.